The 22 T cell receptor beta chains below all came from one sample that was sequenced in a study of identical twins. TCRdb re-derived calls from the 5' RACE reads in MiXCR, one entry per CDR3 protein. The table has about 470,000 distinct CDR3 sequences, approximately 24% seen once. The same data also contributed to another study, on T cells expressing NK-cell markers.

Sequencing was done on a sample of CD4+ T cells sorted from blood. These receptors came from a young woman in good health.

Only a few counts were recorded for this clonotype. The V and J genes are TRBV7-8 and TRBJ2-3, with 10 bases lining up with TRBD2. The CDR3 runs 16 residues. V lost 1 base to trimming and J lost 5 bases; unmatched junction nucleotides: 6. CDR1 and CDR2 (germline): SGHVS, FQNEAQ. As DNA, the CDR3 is TGTGCCAGCAGCTTAGAGGGACTAGCGCGTGGAGATACGCAGTATTTT. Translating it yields CASSLEGLARGDTQYF. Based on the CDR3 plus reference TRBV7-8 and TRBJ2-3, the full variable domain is GAGVSQSPRYKVAKRGQDVALRCDPISGHVSLFWYQQALGQGPEFLTYFQNEAQLDKSGLPSDRFFAERPEGSVSTLKIQRTQQEDSAVYLCASSLEGLARGDTQYFGPGTRLTVL.

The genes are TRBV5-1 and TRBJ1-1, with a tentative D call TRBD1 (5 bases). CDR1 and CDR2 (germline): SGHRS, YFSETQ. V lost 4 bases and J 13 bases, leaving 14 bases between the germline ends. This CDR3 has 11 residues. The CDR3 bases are TGCGCCAGCAGCAGGGACGGACGTCGTTTCTTT. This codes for CASSRDGRRFF.

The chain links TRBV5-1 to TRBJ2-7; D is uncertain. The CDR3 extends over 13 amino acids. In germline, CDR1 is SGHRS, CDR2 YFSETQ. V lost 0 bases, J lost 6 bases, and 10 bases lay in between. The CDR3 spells CASSLAPGSEQYF. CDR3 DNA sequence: TGCGCCAGCAGCTTGGCCCCGGGTAGCGAGCAGTACTTC. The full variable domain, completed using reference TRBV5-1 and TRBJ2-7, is KAGVTQTPRYLIKTRGQQVTLSCSPISGHRSVSWYQQTPGQGLQFLFEYFSETQRNKGNFPGRFSGRQFSNSRSEMNVSTLELGDSALYLCASSLAPGSEQYFGPGTRLTVT.

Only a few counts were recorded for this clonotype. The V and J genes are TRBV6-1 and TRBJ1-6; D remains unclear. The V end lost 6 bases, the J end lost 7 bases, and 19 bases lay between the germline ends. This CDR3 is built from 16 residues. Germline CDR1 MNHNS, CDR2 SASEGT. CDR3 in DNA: TGTGCCAGCAGAGCCTACGGGATGAACGGGAATTCACCCCTCCACTTT. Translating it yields CASRAYGMNGNSPLHF.

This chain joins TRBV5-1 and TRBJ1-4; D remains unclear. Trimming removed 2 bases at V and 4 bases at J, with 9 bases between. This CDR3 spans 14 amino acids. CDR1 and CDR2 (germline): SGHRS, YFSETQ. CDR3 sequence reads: CASSLSPSNEKLFF. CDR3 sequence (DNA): TGCGCCAGCAGCTTATCGCCAAGTAATGAAAAACTGTTTTTT.

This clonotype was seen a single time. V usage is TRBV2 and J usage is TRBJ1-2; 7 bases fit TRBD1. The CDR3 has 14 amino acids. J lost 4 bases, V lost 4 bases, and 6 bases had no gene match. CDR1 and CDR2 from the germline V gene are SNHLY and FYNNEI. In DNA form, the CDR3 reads TGTGCCAGCAGTGGGTCAACAGGGGCCTATGGCTACACCTTC. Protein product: CASSGSTGAYGYTF.

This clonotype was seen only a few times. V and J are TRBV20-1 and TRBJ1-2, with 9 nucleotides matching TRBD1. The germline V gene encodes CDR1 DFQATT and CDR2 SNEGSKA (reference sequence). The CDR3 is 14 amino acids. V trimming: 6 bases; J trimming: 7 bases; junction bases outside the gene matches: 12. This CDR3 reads CSARPGTGTVGYTF. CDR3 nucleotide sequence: TGCAGTGCCCGACCCGGGACAGGGACCGTTGGCTACACCTTC.

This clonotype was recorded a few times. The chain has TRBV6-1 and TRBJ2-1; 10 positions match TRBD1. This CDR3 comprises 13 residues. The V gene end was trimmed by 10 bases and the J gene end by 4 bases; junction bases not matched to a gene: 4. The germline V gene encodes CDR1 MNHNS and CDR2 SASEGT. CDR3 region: CATRQGAYNEQFF. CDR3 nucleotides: TGTGCCACCCGACAGGGGGCTTACAATGAGCAGTTCTTC.

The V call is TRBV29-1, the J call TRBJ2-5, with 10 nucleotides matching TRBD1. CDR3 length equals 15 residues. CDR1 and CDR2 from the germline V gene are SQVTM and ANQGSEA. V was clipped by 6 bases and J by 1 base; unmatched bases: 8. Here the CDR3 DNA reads TGCAGCGTCCGGGACAGGGGAGGGGGCCAAGAGACCCAGTACTTC. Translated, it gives CSVRDRGGGQETQYF.

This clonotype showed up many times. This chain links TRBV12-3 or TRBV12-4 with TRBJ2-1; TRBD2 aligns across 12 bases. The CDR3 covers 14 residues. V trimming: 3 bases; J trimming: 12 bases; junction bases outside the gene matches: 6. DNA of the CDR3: TGTGCCAGCAGTTTGACTAGCGGGAGAACTCGGCAGTTCTTC. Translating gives CASSLTSGRTRQFF.

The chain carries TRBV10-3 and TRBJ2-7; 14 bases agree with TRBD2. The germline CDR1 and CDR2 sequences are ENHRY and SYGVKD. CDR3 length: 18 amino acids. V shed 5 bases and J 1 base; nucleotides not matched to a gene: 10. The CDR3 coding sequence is TGTGCCATCAGTAGGGATTGGACTAGCGGGAGGAGATCCTACGAGCAGTACTTC. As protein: CAISRDWTSGRRSYEQYF.

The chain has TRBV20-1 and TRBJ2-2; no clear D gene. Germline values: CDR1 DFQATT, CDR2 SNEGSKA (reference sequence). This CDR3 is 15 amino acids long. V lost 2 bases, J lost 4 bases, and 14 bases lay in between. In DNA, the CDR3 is TGCAGTGCTAGATCCCGGGTGACGTCCACCGGGGAGCTGTTTTTT. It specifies CSARSRVTSTGELFF.

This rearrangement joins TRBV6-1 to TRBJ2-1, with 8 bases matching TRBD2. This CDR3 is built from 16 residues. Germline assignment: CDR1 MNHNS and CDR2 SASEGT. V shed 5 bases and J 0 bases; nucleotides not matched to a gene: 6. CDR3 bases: TGTGCCAGCAGTCGACTAGCGACGAGCTCCTACAATGAGCAGTTCTTC. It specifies CASSRLATSSYNEQFF.

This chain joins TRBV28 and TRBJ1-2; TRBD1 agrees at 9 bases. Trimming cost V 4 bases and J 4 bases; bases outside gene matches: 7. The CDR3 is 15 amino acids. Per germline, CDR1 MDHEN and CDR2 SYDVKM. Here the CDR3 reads CASSSTGGHSYGYTF. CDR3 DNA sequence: TGTGCCAGCAGTTCCACAGGGGGCCATTCCTATGGCTACACCTTC.

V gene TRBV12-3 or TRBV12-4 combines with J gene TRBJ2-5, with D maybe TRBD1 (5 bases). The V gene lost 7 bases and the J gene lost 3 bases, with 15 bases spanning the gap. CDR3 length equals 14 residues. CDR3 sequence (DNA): TGTGCCAGCACAATTCAGGGTTCTGAAGAGACCCAGTACTTC. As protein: CASTIQGSEETQYF.

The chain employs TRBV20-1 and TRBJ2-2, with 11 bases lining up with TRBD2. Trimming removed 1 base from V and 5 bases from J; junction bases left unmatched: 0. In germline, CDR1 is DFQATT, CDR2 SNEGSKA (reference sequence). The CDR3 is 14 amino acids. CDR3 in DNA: TGCAGTGCTAGAGGGACTAGCGGGACCGGGGAGCTGTTTTTT. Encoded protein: CSARGTSGTGELFF.

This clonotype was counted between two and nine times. CDR3 in amino acids: CASSLDGGPNYGYTF. The CDR3 DNA reads as TGCGCCAGCAGCTTGGATGGGGGGCCGAACTATGGCTACACCTTC. The genes are TRBV5-1 and TRBJ1-2, with a possible D match to TRBD1 (6 bases). The CDR3 extends over 15 amino acids. V lost 0 bases to trimming and J lost 2 bases, with 11 bases between them. CDR1 is SGHRS and CDR2 is YFSETQ in the germline V gene.

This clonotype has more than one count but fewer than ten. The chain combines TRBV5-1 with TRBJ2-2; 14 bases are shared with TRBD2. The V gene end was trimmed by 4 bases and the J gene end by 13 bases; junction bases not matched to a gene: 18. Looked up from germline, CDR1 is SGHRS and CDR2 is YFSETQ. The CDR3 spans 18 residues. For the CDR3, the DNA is TGCGCCAGCAGCCCAAGGTCGCCGGGGACTAGCGGGGGTACGCGGCTGTTTTTT. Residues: CASSPRSPGTSGGTRLFF.

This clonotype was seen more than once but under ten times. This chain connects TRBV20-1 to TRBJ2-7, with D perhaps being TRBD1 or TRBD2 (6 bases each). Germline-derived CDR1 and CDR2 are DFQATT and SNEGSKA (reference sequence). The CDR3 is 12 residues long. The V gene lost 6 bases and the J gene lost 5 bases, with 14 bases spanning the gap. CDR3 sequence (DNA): TGCAGTGCCTTACCGGGGGCCCACGAGCAGTACTTC. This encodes CSALPGAHEQYF.

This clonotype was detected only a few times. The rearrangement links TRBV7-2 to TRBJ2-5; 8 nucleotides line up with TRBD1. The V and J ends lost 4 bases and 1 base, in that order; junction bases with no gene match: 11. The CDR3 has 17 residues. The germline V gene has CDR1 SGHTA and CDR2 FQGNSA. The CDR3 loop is CASSSDGQGGLQETQYF. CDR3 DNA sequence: TGTGCCAGCAGCTCCGATGGACAGGGTGGGCTCCAAGAGACCCAGTACTTC.

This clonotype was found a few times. The DNA for the CDR3 is TGTGCCATCAGTGAGTCCCTCACAACTGCCTACGAGCAGTACTTC. Protein sequence: CAISESLTTAYEQYF. The V call is TRBV10-3, the J call TRBJ2-7, with D uncertain. Germline V gene sequence: CDR1 ENHRY, CDR2 SYGVKD. The V end was cut by 0 bases, the J end by 2 bases, with 11 bases between. This CDR3 is built from 15 residues.

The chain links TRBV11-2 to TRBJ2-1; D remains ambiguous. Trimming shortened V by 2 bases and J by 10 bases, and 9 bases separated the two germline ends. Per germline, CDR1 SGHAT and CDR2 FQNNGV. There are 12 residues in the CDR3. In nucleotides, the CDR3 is TGTGCCAGCAGCTTAATCAGGACCGAGCAGTTCTTC. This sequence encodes CASSLIRTEQFF.